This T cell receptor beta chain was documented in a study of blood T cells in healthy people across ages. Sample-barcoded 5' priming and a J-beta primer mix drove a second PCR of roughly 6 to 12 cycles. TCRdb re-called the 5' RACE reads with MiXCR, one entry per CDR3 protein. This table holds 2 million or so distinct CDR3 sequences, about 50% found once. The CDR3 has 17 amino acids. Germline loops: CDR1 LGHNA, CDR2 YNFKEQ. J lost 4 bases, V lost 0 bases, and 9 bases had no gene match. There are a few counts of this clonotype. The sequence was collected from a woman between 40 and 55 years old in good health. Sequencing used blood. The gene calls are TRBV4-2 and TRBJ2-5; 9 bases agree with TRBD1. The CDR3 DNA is TGTGCCAGCAGCCAAGAGCCCCTCTTGACAGGGGGAGAGACCCAGTACTTC. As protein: CASSQEPLLTGGETQYF.